These T cell receptor beta chains were read from a single sample in a study of OX40 agonist ivuxolimab in advanced cancers. TCRdb keeps only in-frame clones here, not all; method: immunoSEQ multiplex PCR. The profile covers about 22,000 clones, with 70% to 90% appearing a single time and around a third taken by the ten largest. The input for sequencing was CD4+ or CD8+ T cells sorted from blood, taken in a trial of the OX40 agonist ivuxolimab. Receptor source: an adult with an advanced solid tumor such as melanoma, head and neck, liver or kidney cancer. Both conserved end residues are part of each CDR3. D genes are given only for firm matches. The size of a clone is reported for some rows only, either as once, few or many, or as a class for expanded clones.

>-|TRBJ1-2|-|TRBV9
TGTGCCAGCAGCGTAGGGGGAGGGAATGGCTACACCTTC
CASSVGGGNGYTF
>few|TRBJ1-2|-|TRBV5-8
TGTGCCAGCAGCCCGGACAGCGCGCACTATGGCTACACCTTC
CASSPDSAHYGYTF
>-|TRBJ2-7|TRBD1|TRBV9
TGTGCCAGCAGCGTATGGGACAGGAGGAGAAACGAGCAGTACTTC
CASSVWDRRRNEQYF
>-|TRBJ2-1|-|TRBV27
TGTGCCAGCGGACGGGTTCTCGGAGGTGATGAGCAGTTCTTC
CASGRVLGGDEQFF
>-|TRBJ2-2|-|TRBV30
TGTGCCTGGAGTGTACGCTCCGGGGAGCTGTTTTTT
CAWSVRSGELFF
>-|TRBJ2-3|-|TRBV7-9
TGTGCCAGCAGCTTAGCGCAGGGGCTTGATACGCAGTATTTT
CASSLAQGLDTQYF
>-|TRBJ1-2|-|TRBV21-1
TGTGCCAGCAGCAAAAAAAGAAGACAGCGGACTAACTATGGCTACACCTTC
CASSKKRRQRTNYGYTF
>-|TRBJ2-7|-|TRBV6-5
TGTGCCAGCAGTTACTCGGGAGGACAAAAGTCCTACGAGCAGTACTTC
CASSYSGGQKSYEQYF
>-|TRBJ2-5|-|TRBV27
TGTGCCAGCAGACGCAGACAGGAGGGGACCCAGTACTTC
CASRRRQEGTQYF
>-|TRBJ1-1|-|TRBV9
TGTGCCAGCAGCGTCGGGGCTGGGACTGAAGCTTTCTTT
CASSVGAGTEAFF
>-|TRBJ2-3|-|TRBV4-2
TGTGCCAGCAGCCAAGGAACCTCCGGGGCAGATACGCAGTATTTT
CASSQGTSGADTQYF
>-|TRBJ2-5|TRBD2|TRBV6-6
TGTGCCAGCAGCTTAGCGGGAGCAGAGACCCAGTACTTC
CASSLAGAETQYF
>-|TRBJ2-1|TRBD2|TRBV7-2
TGTGCCAGCAGCTTAGGTCTGCGGGGGGATGAGCAGTTCTTC
CASSLGLRGDEQFF
>-|TRBJ2-7|TRBD1|TRBV6-1
TGTGCCAGCAGTCACCGGGACAGTTGGGAGCAGTACTTC
CASSHRDSWEQYF
>-|TRBJ2-3|-|TRBV5-6
TGTGCCAGCAGCTTGGGCGGTTCAGATACGCAGTATTTT
CASSLGGSDTQYF
>few|TRBJ2-7|-|TRBV2
TGTGCCAGCGGGGTGTCGGGGGTCTACGAGCAGTACTTC
CASGVSGVYEQYF
>once|TRBJ1-2|-|TRBV7-3
TGTGCCAGCAGCTTAATAGTCTCGGCCTTGCAATACTATGGCTACACCTTC
CASSLIVSALQYYGYTF
>-|TRBJ1-1|TRBD1|TRBV2
TGTGCCAGCGGAGGACAGGGCTGGGAAAGGAACACTGAAGCTTTCTTT
CASGGQGWERNTEAFF
>-|TRBJ2-7|-|TRBV6-5
TGTGCCAGCGGGACATCCTACGAGCAGTACTTC
CASGTSYEQYF
>-|TRBJ2-1|-|TRBV6-5
TGTGCCAGCAGTTACGCCGACCCCAAGATCGAGCAGTTCTTC
CASSYADPKIEQFF
>many|TRBJ2-3|-|TRBV27
TGTGCCAGCAGTTTATTGCTTAGTGATACGCAGTATTTT
CASSLLLSDTQYF
>-|TRBJ2-5|TRBD1|TRBV30
TGTGCCTGGAAGTGGGACAGGGGAAGGGGATACCAAGAGACCCAGTACTTC
CAWKWDRGRGYQETQYF
>once|TRBJ1-5|TRBD1|TRBV27
TGTGCCAGCAGGCCACAGGGGGGAGCTCAGCCCCAGCATTTT
CASRPQGGAQPQHF
>-|TRBJ2-2|-|TRBV5-1
TGCGCCAGCAGCGACACCGGGGAGCTGTTTTTT
CASSDTGELFF
>-|TRBJ2-1|TRBD1|TRBV30
TGTGCCTGGAGTGCCGGGACAGGGGGATACAATGAGCAGTTCTTC
CAWSAGTGGYNEQFF
>-|TRBJ2-7|TRBD2|TRBV2
TGTGCCAGCAGTGACGGGCGGGAGGGCCTATACGAGCAGTACTTC
CASSDGREGLYEQYF
>-|TRBJ2-1|TRBD1|TRBV7-9
TGTGCCAGCAGCCGACAGGGATCGAGTGAGCAGTTCTTC
CASSRQGSSEQFF
>-|TRBJ1-2|-|TRBV2
TGTGCCACCAACCGGGAGGCTGGCTACACCTTC
CATNREAGYTF
>-|TRBJ2-1|-|TRBV11-3
TGTGCCAGCAGCTTAGTGGGTGCCTTAAGGGATGAGCAGTTCTTC
CASSLVGALRDEQFF
>-|TRBJ2-5|-|TRBV4-1
TGCGCCAGCAGCCAAGATGAGCCCCGGACAGAACAAGAGACCCAGTACTTC
CASSQDEPRTEQETQYF
>-|TRBJ2-7|-|TRBV27
TGTGCCAGCAGTTTGAATCCTAGTGGGTACGAGCAGTACTTC
CASSLNPSGYEQYF
>few|TRBJ2-7|-|TRBV9
TGTGCCAGCAGCCCAACGGGCAGGGATTACGAGCAGTACTTC
CASSPTGRDYEQYF
>-|TRBJ2-3|-|TRBV7-3
TGTGCCAGCAGCCTGACTGGCGGGATTCAGGATACGCAGTATTTT
CASSLTGGIQDTQYF
>-|TRBJ2-2|-|TRBV9
TGTGCCAGCAACTTGAACCTAGACGGAAACACCGGGGAGCTGTTTTTT
CASNLNLDGNTGELFF
>-|TRBJ2-1|-|TRBV11-3
TGTGCCAGCAGCTTGTCCGGGACCAACGATTTGGATGAGCAGTTCTTC
CASSLSGTNDLDEQFF
>-|TRBJ2-5|TRBD2|TRBV12-5
TGTGCTAGTGGTTTGCCTCAAGCGGGAGGGGCCCAAACCCAGTACTTC
CASGLPQAGGAQTQYF
>-|TRBJ1-1|-|TRBV27
TGTGCCAGCAGTTTTATCGGAGTGGCAGGCCCTGAAGCTTTCTTT
CASSFIGVAGPEAFF
>few|TRBJ1-5|-|TRBV11-2
TGTGCCAGCAGCTTAGGAGGGAACAATCAGCCCCAGCATTTT
CASSLGGNNQPQHF
>-|TRBJ2-2|-|TRBV5-4
TGTGCCAGCAGCTTCAGGGCCCCGAACACCGGGGAGCTGTTTTTT
CASSFRAPNTGELFF
>-|TRBJ1-2|-|TRBV5-1
TGCGCCAGCAGCTTGGACGGTTTATACTATGGCTACACCTTC
CASSLDGLYYGYTF
>-|TRBJ2-1|TRBD2|TRBV11-2
TGTGCCAGCAGCTTCTTCCTAGCGGGAGGGCCGGTAAATGAGCAGTTCTTC
CASSFFLAGGPVNEQFF
>-|TRBJ2-1|-|TRBV4-2
TGTGCCAGCAGCCAACCGACTAGACAGAATTACAATGAGCAGTTCTTC
CASSQPTRQNYNEQFF
>-|TRBJ1-2|-|TRBV6-1
TGTGCCAGCAGTGTCAGGGAAGGGTTCTATGGCTACACCTTC
CASSVREGFYGYTF
>-|TRBJ2-1|-|TRBV27
TGTGCCAGCAGTCGCGAAGGAGGGATCCATGAGCAGTTCTTC
CASSREGGIHEQFF
>-|TRBJ2-7|-|TRBV14
TGTGCCAGCAGCCAAGGGTCAGGGTGGGCCTACGAGCAGTACTTC
CASSQGSGWAYEQYF
>-|TRBJ1-6|TRBD1|TRBV6-1
TGTGCCAGCAGTGAATGGACAGGGAATAATTCACCCCTCCACTTT
CASSEWTGNNSPLHF
>-|TRBJ2-1|-|TRBV30
TGTGCCTGGGGGAACTCCTACAATGAGCAGTTCTTC
CAWGNSYNEQFF
>medium-sized|TRBJ2-5|TRBD2|TRBV4-1
TGCGCCAGCAGCCAAGAGGGACTAGCGGCACAAGAGACCCAGTACTTC
CASSQEGLAAQETQYF
>-|TRBJ2-7|-|TRBV6-1
TGTGCCAGCAAGGCCCAGCGAGATGCCTACGAGCAGTACTTC
CASKAQRDAYEQYF
>once|TRBJ2-1|-|TRBV28
TGTGCCAGCACCCACACTACCATGGTTGAGCAGTTCTTC
CASTHTTMVEQFF
>-|TRBJ1-3|-|TRBV11-3
TGTGCCAGCAGCTCGCCCCCGGGGGACCTCCTTGGGACTGGAAACACCATATATTTT
CASSSPPGDLLGTGNTIYF
>-|TRBJ2-1|-|TRBV9
TGTGCCAGCAGCGTAGCCGGGACGAGCTCCTACAATGAGCAGTTCTTC
CASSVAGTSSYNEQFF
>-|TRBJ2-1|-|TRBV7-9
TGTGCCAGCAGCTCAGCAGGGTTTGGGCACAATGAGCAGTTCTTC
CASSSAGFGHNEQFF
>-|TRBJ1-2|-|TRBV11-2
TGTGCCAGCAGCTTAGTCCCGCAGGGGCCCTATGGCTACACCTTC
CASSLVPQGPYGYTF
>-|TRBJ2-3|-|TRBV2
TGTGCCAGCAGGATACAGGGCAAACCTAGCACAGATACGCAGTATTTT
CASRIQGKPSTDTQYF
>-|TRBJ1-6|TRBD1|TRBV5-1
TGCGCCAGCAGCTTTACAGGACAGGCCAGGTTGGACAATTCACCCCTCCACTTT
CASSFTGQARLDNSPLHF
>-|TRBJ2-5|-|TRBV7-8
TGTGCCAGCAGCTTAGGGCCAGGAGGGAACTCGGGGCAGTACTTC
CASSLGPGGNSGQYF
>-|TRBJ2-1|-|TRBV6-5
TGTGCCAGCAGCCGCAGGGAGGCCTACAATGAGCAGTTCTTC
CASSRREAYNEQFF
>-|TRBJ1-2|TRBD1|TRBV7-8
TGTGCCAGCAGCCCCGGACAGGGGGCGCAAGGTGTCTATGGCTACACCTTC
CASSPGQGAQGVYGYTF
>few|TRBJ2-3|TRBD2|TRBV4-2
TGTGCCAGCAGCCAAGCGGGGGGGGACCCAGATACGCAGTATTTT
CASSQAGGDPDTQYF